This T cell receptor (beta chain) appears in the sequencing data of a study of shared clonotypes between healthy human individuals. Trimming left V 4 bases short and J 8 bases short, with 29 bases between. Germline V lookup: CDR1 LNHDA, CDR2 SQIVND (reference sequence). The CDR3 loop spans 18 amino acids. Profiled with immunoSEQ multiplex PCR; TCRdb holds only in-frame clones, not every one. Of millions of clones listed, approximately 90% are singletons. To note about this clone: Its antigen is not identified.

Study-wide results and limits: Non-shared clonotypes showed lower generation probabilities than clonotypes common to all four donors.

The sequence derives from a man between 18 and 35 years old in good health. V and J are TRBV19 and TRBJ1-2, with D perhaps matching TRBD1 (5 bases). Sample: naive CD4+ T cells sorted from blood. Subset described: CD45RA+ positively selected. DNA of the CDR3: TGTGCCAGTAGTACCGTATCCTTGAGACCTAGGGGAGGGGAAGGCTACACCTTC. Translating gives CASSTVSLRPRGGEGYTF.